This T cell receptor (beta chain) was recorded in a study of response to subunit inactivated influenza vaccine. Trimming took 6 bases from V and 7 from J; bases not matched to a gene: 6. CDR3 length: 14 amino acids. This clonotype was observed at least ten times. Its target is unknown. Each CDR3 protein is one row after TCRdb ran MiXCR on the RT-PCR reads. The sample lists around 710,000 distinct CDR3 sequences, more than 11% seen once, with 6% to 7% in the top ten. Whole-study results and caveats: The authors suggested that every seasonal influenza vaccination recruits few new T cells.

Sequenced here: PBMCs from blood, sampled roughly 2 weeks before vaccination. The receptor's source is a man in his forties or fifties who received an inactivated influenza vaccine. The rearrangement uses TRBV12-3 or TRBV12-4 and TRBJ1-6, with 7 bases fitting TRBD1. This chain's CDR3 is CASRMGTANSPLHF. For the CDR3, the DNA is TGTGCCAGCAGAATGGGGACAGCGAATTCACCCCTCCACTTT.